This is a list of T cell receptor beta chains from one sample in a study of T cells expressing NK-cell markers. TCRdb re-called the 5' RACE reads, yielding one record per CDR3 amino acid sequence without DNA. The listing records over 100,000 distinct CDR3 sequences. Input material: blood T cells: a sorted CD56 or NKG2C T cell subset, CD4+ or CD8+ T cells, or bulk PBMC T cells (not recorded which). The source of these receptors is a woman aged 18-70 years in good health. CDR3s include the opening cysteine and the closing phenylalanine or tryptophan.

cdr3_length	j_call	v_call	cdr3_aa
16	TRBJ2-3	TRBV28	CASSLRLASYTDTQYF
17	TRBJ2-2	TRBV6-5	CASSYTRAGADTGELFF
12	TRBJ2-1	TRBV7-9	CATLAPHHEQFF
14	TRBJ2-1	TRBV21-1	CASTQGGPYNEQFF
18	TRBJ2-7	TRBV6-5	CASSSTGSLAGAIYEQYF
17	TRBJ2-5	TRBV7-9	CASSPPRDTSGQETQYF
14	TRBJ2-1	TRBV27	CASSLSNSYNEQFF
13	TRBJ1-3	TRBV28	CASSFNAGNTIYF
13	TRBJ2-1	TRBV7-2	CASISSGYNEQFF
17	TRBJ2-6	TRBV7-9	CASSPRTELSGANVLTF
14	TRBJ2-3	TRBV4-3	CASSQAAGADTQYF
12	TRBJ2-1	TRBV10-3	CATGRIVDEQFF
18	TRBJ2-5	TRBV9	CASSPNPDGGLRLETQYF
14	TRBJ2-1	TRBV6-1	CASSLFDSLNEQFF
14	TRBJ2-7	TRBV19	CASSIADSSYEQYF
16	TRBJ2-1	TRBV2	CASSEGRLAGAGEQFF
15	TRBJ2-2	TRBV7-2	CASSSHWTTTGELFF